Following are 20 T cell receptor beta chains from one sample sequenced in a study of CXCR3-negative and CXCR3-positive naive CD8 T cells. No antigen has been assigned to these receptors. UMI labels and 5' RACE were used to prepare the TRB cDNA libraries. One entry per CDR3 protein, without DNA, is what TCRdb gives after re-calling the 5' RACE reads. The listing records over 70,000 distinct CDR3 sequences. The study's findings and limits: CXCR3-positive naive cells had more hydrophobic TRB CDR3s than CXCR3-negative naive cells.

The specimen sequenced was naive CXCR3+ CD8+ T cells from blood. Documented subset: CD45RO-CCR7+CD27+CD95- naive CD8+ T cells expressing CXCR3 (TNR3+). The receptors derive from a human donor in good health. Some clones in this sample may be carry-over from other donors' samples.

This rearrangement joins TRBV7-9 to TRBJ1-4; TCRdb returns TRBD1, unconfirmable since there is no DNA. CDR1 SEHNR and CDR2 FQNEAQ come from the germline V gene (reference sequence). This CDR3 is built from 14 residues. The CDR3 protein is CASETGQGGEKLFF. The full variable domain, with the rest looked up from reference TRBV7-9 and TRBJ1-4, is DTGVSQNPRHKITKRGQNVTFRCDPISEHNRLYWYRQTLGQGPEFLTYFQNEAQLEKSRLLSDRFSAERPKGSFSTLEIQRTEQGDSAMYLCASETGQGGEKLFFGSGTQLSVL.

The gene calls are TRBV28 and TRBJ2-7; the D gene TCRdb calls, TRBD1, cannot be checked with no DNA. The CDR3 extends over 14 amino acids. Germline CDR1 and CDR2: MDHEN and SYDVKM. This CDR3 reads CASRPDRGHYEQYF.

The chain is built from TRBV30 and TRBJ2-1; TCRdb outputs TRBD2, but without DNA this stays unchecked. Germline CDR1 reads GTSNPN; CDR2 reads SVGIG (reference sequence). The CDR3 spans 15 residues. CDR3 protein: CAWAIPYLSYNEQLF.

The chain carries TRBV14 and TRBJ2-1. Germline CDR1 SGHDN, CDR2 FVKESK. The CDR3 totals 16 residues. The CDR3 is CASSSLGIISYNEQFF.

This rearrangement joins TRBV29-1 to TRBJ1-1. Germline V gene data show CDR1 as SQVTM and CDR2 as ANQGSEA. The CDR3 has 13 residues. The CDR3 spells CSVDSFMNTEAFF.

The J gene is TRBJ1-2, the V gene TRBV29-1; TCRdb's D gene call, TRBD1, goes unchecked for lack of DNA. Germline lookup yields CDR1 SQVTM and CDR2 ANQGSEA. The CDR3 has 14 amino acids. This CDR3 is CSVADSVKNYGYTF.

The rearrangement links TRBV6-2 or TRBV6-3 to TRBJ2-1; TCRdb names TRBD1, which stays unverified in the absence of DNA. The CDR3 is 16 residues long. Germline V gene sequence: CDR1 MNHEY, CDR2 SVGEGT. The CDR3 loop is CASSPNQGANYNEQFF.

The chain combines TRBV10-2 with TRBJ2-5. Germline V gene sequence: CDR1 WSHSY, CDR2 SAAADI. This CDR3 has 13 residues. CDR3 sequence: CASNLTGQETQYF.

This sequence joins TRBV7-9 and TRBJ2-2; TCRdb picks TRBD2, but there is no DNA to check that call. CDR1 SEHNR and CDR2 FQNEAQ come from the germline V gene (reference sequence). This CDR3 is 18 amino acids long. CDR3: CASTLPGLAGVNTGELFF.

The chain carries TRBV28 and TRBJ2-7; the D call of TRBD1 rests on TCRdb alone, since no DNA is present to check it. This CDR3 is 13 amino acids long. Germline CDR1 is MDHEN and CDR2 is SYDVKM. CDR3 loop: CASSLLGGYEQYF. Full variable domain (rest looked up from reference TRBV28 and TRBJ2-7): DVKVTQSSRYLVKRTGEKVFLECVQDMDHENMFWYRQDPGLGLRLIYFSYDVKMKEKGDIPEGYSVSREKKERFSLILESASTNQTSMYLCASSLLGGYEQYFGPGTRLTVT.

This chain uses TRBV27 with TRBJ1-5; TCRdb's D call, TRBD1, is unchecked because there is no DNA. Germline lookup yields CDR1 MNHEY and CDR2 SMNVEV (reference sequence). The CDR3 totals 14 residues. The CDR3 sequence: CASSLNRADQPQHF.

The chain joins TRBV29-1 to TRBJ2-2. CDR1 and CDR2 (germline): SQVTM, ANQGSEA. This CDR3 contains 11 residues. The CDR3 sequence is CSVPDTGELFF.

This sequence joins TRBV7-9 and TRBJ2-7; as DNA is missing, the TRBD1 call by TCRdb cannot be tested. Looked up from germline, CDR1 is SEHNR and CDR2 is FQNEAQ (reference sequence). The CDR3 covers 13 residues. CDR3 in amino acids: CASSYHPQDEQYF.

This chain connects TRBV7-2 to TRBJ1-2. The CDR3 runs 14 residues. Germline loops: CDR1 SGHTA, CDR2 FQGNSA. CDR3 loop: CASSLASGSYGYTF.

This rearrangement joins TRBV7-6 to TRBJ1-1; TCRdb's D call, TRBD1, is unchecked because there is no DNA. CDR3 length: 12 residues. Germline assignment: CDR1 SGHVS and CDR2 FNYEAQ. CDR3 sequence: CASSNQGVEAFF. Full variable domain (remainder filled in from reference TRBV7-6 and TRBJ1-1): GAGVSQSPRYKVTKRGQDVALRCDPISGHVSLYWYRQALGQGPEFLTYFNYEAQQDKSGLPNDRFSAERPEGSISTLTIQRTEQRDSAMYRCASSNQGVEAFFGQGTRLTVV.

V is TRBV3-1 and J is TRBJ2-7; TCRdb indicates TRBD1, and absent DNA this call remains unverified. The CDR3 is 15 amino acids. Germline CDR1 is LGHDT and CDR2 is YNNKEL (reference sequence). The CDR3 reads CASSLGPGLGYEQYF.

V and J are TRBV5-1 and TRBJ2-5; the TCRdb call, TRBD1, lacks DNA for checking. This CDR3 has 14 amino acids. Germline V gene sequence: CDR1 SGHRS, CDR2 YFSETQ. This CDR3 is CATSEGRGQETQYF.

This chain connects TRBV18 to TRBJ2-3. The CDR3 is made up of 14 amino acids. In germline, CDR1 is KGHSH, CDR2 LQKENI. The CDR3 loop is CASSPTVGTDTQYF.

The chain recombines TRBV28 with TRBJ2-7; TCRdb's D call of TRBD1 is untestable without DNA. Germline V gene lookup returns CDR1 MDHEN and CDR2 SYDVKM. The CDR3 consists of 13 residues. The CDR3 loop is CASSFVPRGEQYF.

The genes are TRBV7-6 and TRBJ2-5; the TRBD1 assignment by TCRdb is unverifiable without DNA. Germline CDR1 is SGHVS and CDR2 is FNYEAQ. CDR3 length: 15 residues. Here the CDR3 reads CASSTRQGFYETQYF.